This T cell receptor beta chain was sequenced during a study of post-analysis software for immune sequencing data. Study-level background: The disease courses spanned relapsing-remitting, secondary progressive and progressive-relapsing forms of multiple sclerosis.

Germline loops: CDR1 SQVTM, CDR2 ANQGSEA. The CDR3 totals 12 residues. cDNA libraries of TCR beta carried unique molecular identifiers. From the PCR reads, TCRdb called clonotypes with MiXCR, one entry per CDR3 protein. The sample holds around 400,000 distinct CDR3 sequences, roughly 38% seen once. Study-wide findings and caveats: Batch-mates among the samples co-clustered strongly by F measure. With TRBV5-6, TRBV5-1 and TRBV20-1 included, about 5 TRBV segments were more frequent in patients than in controls.

This clonotype was seen more than once but under ten times. Its antigen is unknown. The junction shows a germline mismatch at one end, possibly a read error. Sequences were obtained from blood. The chain employs TRBV29-1 and TRBJ2-3; D may be TRBD2 (5 bases). The TCR sequence derives from a girl aged 2 to 9 with multiple sclerosis. The CDR3 nucleotides read TGCAACGTTGGAGGAGGAGAGGATACGCAGTATTTT. Translation gives CNVGGGEDTQYF.